This TCR beta chain was recorded in a study of PD-1 blockade in classical Hodgkin lymphoma. Time point here: newly diagnosed, previously untreated cHL patient sample. Purified CD4+ T cells were obtained from thawed PBMCs through magnetic negative selection. Serving as comparison were PBMCs from newly diagnosed, untreated classical Hodgkin lymphoma, which were sequenced alongside the relapsed/refractory trial patients. Clones were read by immunoSEQ multiplex PCR, and TCRdb kept only the in-frame ones, dropping some. The profile covers fewer than 40,000 clones, with 80% to 90% appearing a single time and less than 0.25% taken by the ten largest. CDR1 and CDR2 (germline): LNHNV, YYDKDF (reference sequence). The V end was cut by 0 bases, the J end by 3 bases, with 12 bases between. The CDR3 covers 15 residues.

The chain is built from TRBV15 and TRBJ2-7, with D possibly matching TRBD2 (6 bases). The TCR originated in a human donor with classical Hodgkin lymphoma. The sample taken for sequencing was CD4+ T cells from blood. The CDR3 region has the DNA TGTGCCACCAGCAGAGAGACGGGACTTCGCTACGAGCAGTACTTC. It translates to CATSRETGLRYEQYF.